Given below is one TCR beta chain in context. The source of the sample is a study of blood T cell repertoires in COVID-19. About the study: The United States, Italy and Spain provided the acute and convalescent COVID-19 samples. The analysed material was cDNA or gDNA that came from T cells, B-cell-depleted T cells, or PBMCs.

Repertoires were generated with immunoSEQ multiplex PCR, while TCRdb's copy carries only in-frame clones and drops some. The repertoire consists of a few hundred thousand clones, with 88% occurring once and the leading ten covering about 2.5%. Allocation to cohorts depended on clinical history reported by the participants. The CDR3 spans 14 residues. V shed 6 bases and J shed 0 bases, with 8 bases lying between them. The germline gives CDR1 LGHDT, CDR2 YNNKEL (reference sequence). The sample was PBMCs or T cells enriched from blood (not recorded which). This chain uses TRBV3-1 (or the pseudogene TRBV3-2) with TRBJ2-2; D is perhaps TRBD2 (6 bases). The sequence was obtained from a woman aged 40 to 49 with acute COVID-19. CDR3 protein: CASRRGSNTGELFF. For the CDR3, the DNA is TGTGCCAGCAGGCGGGGTTCGAACACCGGGGAGCTGTTTTTT.